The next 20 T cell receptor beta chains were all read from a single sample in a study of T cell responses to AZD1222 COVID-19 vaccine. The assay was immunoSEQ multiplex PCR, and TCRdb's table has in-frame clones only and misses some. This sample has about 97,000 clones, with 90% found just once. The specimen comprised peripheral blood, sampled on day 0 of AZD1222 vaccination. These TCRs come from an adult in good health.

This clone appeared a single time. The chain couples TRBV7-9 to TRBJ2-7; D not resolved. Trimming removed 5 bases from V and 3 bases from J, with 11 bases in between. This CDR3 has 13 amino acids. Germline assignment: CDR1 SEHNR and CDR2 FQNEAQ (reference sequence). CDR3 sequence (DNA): TGTGCCAGCAGCCCTCTAGACCTCTACGAGCAGTACTTC. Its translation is CASSPLDLYEQYF.

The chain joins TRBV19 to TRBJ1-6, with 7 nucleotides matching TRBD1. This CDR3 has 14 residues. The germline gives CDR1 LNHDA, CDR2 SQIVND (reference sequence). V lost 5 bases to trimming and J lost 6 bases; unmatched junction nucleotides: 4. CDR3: CASSVGQLNSPLHF. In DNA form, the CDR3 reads TGTGCCAGTAGTGTGGGACAGCTTAATTCACCCCTCCACTTT. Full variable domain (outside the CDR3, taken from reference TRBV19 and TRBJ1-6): DGGITQSPKYLFRKEGQNVTLSCEQNLNHDAMYWYRQDPGQGLRLIYYSQIVNDFQKGDIAEGYSVSREKKESFPLTVTSAQKNPTAFYLCASSVGQLNSPLHFGNGTRLTVT.

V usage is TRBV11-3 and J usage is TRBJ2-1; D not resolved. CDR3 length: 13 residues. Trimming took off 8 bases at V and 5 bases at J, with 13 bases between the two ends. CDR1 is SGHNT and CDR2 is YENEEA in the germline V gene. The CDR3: CASSANWNNEQFF. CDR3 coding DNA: TGTGCCAGCTCCGCGAATTGGAACAATGAGCAGTTCTTC.

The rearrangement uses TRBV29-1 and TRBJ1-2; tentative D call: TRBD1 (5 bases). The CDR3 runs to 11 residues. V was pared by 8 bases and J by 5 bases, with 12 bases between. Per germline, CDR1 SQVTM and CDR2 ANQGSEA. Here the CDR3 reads CSTRDLYGYTF. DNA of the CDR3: TGCAGCACCCGGGACCTTTATGGCTACACCTTC. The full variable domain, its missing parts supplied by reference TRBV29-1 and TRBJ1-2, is SAVISQKPSRDICQRGTSLTIQCQVDSQVTMMFWYRQQPGQSLTLIATANQGSEATYESGFVIDKFPISRPNLTFSTLTVSNMSPEDSSIYLCSTRDLYGYTFGSGTRLTVV.

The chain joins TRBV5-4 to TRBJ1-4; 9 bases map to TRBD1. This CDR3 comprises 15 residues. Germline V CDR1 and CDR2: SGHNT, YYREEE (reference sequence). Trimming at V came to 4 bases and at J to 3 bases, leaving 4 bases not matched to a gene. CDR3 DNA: TGTGCCAGCAGCACGAGGACAGGGGCTAATGAAAAACTGTTTTTT. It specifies CASSTRTGANEKLFF.

The DNA of the CDR3 is TGCAGCGTCGGAGGTGAGGGTGGAGGGAAAAACATTCAGTACTTC. Translating gives CSVGGEGGGKNIQYF. This chain links TRBV29-1 with TRBJ2-4; perhaps TRBD2 as D (6 bases). Between the trimmed V and J ends, which lost 6 bases and 4 bases, there was a span of 19 bases. This CDR3 has 15 amino acids. Germline assignment: CDR1 SQVTM and CDR2 ANQGSEA.

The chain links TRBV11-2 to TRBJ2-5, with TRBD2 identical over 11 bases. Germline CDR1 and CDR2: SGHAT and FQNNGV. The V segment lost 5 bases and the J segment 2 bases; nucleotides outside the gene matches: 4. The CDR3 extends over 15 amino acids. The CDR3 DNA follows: TGTGCCAGCAGCCCTATAGCGGGGGGGCAAGAGACCCAGTACTTC. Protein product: CASSPIAGGQETQYF.

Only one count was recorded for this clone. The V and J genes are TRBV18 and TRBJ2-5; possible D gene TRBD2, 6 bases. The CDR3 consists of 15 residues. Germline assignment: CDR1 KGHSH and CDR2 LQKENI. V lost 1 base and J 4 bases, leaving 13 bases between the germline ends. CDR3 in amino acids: CASSPLLAPRETQYF. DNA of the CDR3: TGTGCCAGCTCACCACTACTAGCCCCCAGAGAGACCCAGTACTTC.

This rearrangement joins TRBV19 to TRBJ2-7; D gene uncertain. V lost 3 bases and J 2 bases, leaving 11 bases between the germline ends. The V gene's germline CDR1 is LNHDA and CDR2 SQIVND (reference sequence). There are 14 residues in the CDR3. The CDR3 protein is CASSIGAAAYEQYF. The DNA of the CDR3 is TGTGCCAGTAGTATCGGCGCGGCAGCCTACGAGCAGTACTTC.

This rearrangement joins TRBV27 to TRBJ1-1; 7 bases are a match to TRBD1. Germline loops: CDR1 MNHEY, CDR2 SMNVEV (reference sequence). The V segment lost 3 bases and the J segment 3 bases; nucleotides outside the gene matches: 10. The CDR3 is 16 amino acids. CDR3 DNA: TGTGCCAGCAGTTTTGGCAGGGGGAAGGGGGACACTGAAGCTTTCTTT. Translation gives CASSFGRGKGDTEAFF.

The CDR3 region has the DNA TGTGCCAGCAGCCCAGGGGCAGCGACTGAAGCTTTCTTT. Its translation is CASSPGAATEAFF. The gene calls are TRBV7-8 and TRBJ1-1, with D possibly TRBD1 on 6 matching bases. Germline loops: CDR1 SGHVS, CDR2 FQNEAQ. V lost 5 bases, J lost 5 bases, and 12 bases lay in between. This CDR3 region has 13 residues.

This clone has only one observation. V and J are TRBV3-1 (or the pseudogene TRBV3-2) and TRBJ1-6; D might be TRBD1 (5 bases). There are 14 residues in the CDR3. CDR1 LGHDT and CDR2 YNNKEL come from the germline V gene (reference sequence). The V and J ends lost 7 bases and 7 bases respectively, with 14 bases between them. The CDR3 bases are TGTGCCAGCACCTCAACCGGGGGGAATTCACCCCTCCACTTT. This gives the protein CASTSTGGNSPLHF.

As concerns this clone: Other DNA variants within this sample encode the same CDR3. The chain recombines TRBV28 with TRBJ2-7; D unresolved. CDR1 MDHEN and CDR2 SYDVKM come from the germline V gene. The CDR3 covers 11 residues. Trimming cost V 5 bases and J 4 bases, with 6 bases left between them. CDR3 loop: CASSLDYEQYF. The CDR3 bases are TGTGCCAGCAGTCTTGATTACGAGCAGTACTTC.

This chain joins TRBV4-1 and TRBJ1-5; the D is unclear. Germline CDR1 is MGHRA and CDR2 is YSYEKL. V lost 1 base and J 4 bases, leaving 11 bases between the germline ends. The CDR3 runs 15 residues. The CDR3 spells CASSQGDQQNQPQHF. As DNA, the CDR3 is TGCGCCAGCAGCCAAGGGGATCAACAGAATCAGCCCCAGCATTTT.

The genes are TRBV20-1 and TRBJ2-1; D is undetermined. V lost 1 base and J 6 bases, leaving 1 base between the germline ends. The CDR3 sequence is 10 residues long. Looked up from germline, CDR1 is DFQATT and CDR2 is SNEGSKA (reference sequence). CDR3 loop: CSARANEQFF. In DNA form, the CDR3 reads TGCAGTGCTAGAGCCAATGAGCAGTTCTTC.

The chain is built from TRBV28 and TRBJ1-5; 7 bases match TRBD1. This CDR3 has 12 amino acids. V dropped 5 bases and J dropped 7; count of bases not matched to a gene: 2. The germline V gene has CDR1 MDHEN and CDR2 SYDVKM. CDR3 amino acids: CASSQGGQPQHF. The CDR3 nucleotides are TGTGCCAGCAGTCAGGGGGGCCAGCCCCAGCATTTT.

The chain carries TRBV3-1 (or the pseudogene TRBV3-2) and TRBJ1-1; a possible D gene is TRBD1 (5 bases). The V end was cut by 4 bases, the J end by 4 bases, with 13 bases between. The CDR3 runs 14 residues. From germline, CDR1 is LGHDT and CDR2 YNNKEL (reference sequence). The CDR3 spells CASSPGGGGTEAFF. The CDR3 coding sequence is TGTGCCAGCAGCCCAGGTGGGGGAGGCACTGAAGCTTTCTTT.

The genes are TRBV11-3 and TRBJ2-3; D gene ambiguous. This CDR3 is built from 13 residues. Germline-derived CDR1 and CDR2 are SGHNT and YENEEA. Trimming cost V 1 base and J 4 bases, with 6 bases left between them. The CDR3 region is CASSLGLADTQYF. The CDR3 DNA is TGTGCCAGCAGCTTAGGGTTGGCAGATACGCAGTATTTT.

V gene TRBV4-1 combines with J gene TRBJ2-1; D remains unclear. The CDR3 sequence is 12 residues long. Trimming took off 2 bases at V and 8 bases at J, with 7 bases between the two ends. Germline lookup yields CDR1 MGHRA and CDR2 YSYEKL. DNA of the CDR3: TGCGCCAGCAGCCAACCCTTGGATGAGCAGTTCTTC. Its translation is CASSQPLDEQFF.

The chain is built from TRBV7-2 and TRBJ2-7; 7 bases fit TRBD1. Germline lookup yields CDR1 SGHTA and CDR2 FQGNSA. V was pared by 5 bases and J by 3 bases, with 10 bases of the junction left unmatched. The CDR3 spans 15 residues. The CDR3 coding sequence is TGTGCCAGCAGCCCGAACAGGGGTTTCGTCTACGAGCAGTACTTC. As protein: CASSPNRGFVYEQYF.